Described below is a single TCR beta chain sequence and its context. Its cognate antigen is unknown. The CDR3 spans 14 residues. Germline loops: CDR1 SEHNR, CDR2 FQNEAQ (reference sequence). Trimming cost V 5 bases and J 5 bases; bases outside gene matches: 6. TCRdb used MiXCR to reprocess the 5' RACE reads, holding one entry per CDR3 protein. Of about 210,000 distinct CDR3 sequences listed, approximately 9% are singletons. The sample is drawn from a study of identical twins. Study outcomes and limitations: Whereas memory repertoires showed no such difference, abundant cord blood beta clonotypes carried fewer insertions.

The clonotype comes from a woman aged 18 to 35 in good health. The genes are TRBV7-9 and TRBJ2-7; 10 bases map to TRBD1. The sample taken for sequencing was memory (CD45RO+) T cells sorted from blood. In nucleotides, the CDR3 is TGTGCCAGCAGCAAAGGGGACAGGGGCCACGAGCAGTACTTC. It yields the protein CASSKGDRGHEQYF.